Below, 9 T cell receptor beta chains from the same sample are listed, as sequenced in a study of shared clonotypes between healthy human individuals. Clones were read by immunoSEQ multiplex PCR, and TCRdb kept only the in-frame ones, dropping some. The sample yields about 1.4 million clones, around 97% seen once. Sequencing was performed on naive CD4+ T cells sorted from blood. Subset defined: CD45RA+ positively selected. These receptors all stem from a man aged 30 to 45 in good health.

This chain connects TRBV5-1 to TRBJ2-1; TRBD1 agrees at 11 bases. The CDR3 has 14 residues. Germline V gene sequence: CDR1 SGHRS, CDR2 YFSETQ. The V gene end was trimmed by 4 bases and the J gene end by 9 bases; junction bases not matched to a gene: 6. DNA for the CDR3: TGCGCCAGCAGCCCGGGACAGGGGGTGGGTGAGCAGTTCTTC. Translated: CASSPGQGVGEQFF.

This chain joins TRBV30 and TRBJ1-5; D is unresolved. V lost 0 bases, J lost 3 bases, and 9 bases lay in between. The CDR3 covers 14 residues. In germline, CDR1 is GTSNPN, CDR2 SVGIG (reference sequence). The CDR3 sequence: CAWSVHSLNQPQHF. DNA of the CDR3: TGTGCCTGGAGTGTTCACAGCCTCAATCAGCCCCAGCATTTT.

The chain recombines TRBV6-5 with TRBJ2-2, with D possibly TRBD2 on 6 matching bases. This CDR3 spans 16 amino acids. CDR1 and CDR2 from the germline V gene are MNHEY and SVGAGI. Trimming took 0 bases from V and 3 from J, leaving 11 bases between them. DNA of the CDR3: TGTGCCAGCAGTTACTCTTCGGCTAGCGACACCGGGGAGCTGTTTTTT. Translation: CASSYSSASDTGELFF.

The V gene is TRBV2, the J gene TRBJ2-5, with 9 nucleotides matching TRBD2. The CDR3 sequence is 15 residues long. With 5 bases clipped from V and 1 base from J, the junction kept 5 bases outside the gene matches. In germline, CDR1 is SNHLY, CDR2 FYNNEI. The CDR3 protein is CASSRGGRAQETQYF. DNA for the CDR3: TGTGCCAGCAGTCGAGGCGGGAGGGCCCAAGAGACCCAGTACTTC.

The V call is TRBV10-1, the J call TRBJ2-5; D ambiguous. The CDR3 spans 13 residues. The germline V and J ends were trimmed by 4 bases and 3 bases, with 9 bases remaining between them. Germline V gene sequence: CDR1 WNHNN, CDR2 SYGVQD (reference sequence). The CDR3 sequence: CASSGAGEETQYF. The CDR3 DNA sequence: TGCGCCAGCAGTGGGGCAGGAGAAGAGACCCAGTACTTC.

CDR3 loop: CASSTTSFLRDTSSYEQYF. The DNA of the CDR3 is TGCGCCAGCAGCACGACCTCCTTTTTGAGGGACACCTCCAGCTACGAGCAGTACTTC. The V call is TRBV5-1, the J call TRBJ2-7, with a tentative D call TRBD1 (6 bases). From germline, CDR1 is SGHRS and CDR2 YFSETQ. Trimming took 4 bases from V and 3 from J, leaving 29 bases between them. The CDR3 totals 19 residues.

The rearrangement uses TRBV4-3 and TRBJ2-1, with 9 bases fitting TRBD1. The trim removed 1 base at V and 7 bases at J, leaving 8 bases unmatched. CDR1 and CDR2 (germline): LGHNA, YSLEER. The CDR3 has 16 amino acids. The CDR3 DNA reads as TGCGCCAGCAGCCAAGGCCACAGGGGGCGCGTGAATGAGCAGTTCTTC. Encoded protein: CASSQGHRGRVNEQFF.

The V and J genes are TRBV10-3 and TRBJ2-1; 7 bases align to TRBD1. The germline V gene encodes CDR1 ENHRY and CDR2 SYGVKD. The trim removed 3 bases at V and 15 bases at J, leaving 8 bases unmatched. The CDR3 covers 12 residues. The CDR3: CAISDGEGARFF. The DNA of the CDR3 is TGTGCCATCAGTGACGGAGAGGGGGCTCGGTTCTTC.

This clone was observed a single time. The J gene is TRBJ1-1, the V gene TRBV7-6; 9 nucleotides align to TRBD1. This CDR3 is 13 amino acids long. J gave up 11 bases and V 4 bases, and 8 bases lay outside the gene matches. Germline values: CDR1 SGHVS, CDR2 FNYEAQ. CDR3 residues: CASSSDRGHMAFF. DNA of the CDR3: TGTGCCAGCAGCTCGGACAGGGGACATATGGCTTTCTTT.